The 12 T cell receptor beta chains in this list originate from one sample, sequenced in a study of blood T cell repertoires in COVID-19 (TCRdb year 2020). Library prep was done by the immunoSEQ multiplex PCR assay. TCRdb took this table from immuneACCESS and kept in-frame rearrangements with V and J called. Such tables lack part of the clones; where checked against another copy, unresolved V genes explain under half of the gap, and the rest is unexplained. Here the sample has 110,000 or so clones; approximately 89% occur a single time. 5% to 6% of the sample goes to the ten largest clones. Sequenced sample: peripheral blood. Receptor source: a woman aged 60-75 years with COVID-19, enrolled during active disease.

In its sample, this clone was seen once. The rearrangement joins TRBV5-5 to TRBJ2-1, with TRBD1 matching 9 bases. V was clipped by 5 bases and J by 3 bases; unmatched bases: 9. The germline CDR1 and CDR2 sequences are SGHKS and YYEKEE (reference sequence). The CDR3 is 16 amino acids. CDR3 amino acids: CASRLTGQGLYNEQFF. CDR3 nucleotide sequence: TGTGCCAGCAGGTTAACAGGACAGGGGCTCTACAATGAGCAGTTCTTC. The whole variable domain, filled in from reference TRBV5-5 and TRBJ2-1, reads DAGVTQSPTHLIKTRGQQVTLRCSPISGHKSVSWYQQVLGQGPQFIFQYYEKEERGRGNFPDRFSARQFPNYSSELNVNALLLGDSALYLCASRLTGQGLYNEQFFGPGTRLTVL.

The V and J genes are TRBV4-2 and TRBJ1-1, with D hard to call. This CDR3 spans 13 amino acids. CDR1 is LGHNA and CDR2 is YNFKEQ in the germline V gene. V was pared by 4 bases and J by 4 bases, with 10 bases between. CDR3 region: CASSPDGSTEAFF. CDR3 in DNA: TGTGCCAGCAGCCCCGACGGGAGCACTGAAGCTTTCTTT.

CDR3 loop: CASSIPDRGEQYF. CDR3 nucleotides: TGTGCCAGCAGTATACCCGACAGGGGCGAGCAGTACTTC. The chain employs TRBV6-5 and TRBJ2-7, with 8 bases fitting TRBD1. This CDR3 spans 13 amino acids. The junction had 6 bases not matched to a gene; V was cut back by 5 bases and J by 6 bases. Germline assignment: CDR1 MNHEY and CDR2 SVGAGI.

J is TRBJ1-3 and V is TRBV6-6, with D possibly matching TRBD1 (6 bases). The CDR3 runs 15 residues. Germline V gene data show CDR1 as MNHNY and CDR2 as SVGAGI (reference sequence). V was pared by 6 bases and J by 0 bases, with 12 bases between. The DNA of the CDR3 is TGTGCCAGCAGCACCGGACAGAGCTCTGGAAACACCATATATTTT. This translates into CASSTGQSSGNTIYF.

The CDR3 loop is CAWSVKVGRGRLGYTF. CDR3 nucleotides: TGTGCCTGGAGTGTAAAAGTAGGCAGGGGGCGCCTCGGCTACACCTTC. This chain links TRBV30 with TRBJ1-2; 8 nucleotides agree with TRBD1. The CDR3 is 16 amino acids. Germline trimming cut 0 bases from V and 8 bases from J; bases unmatched to any gene: 14. Germline V gene lookup returns CDR1 GTSNPN and CDR2 SVGIG (reference sequence).

This clone was seen only once. The chain joins TRBV4-2 to TRBJ2-1; 10 bases agree with TRBD2. The V gene end was trimmed by 2 bases and the J gene end by 2 bases; junction bases not matched to a gene: 3. Germline CDR1 LGHNA, CDR2 YNFKEQ. The CDR3 is made up of 16 amino acids. CDR3 bases: TGTGCCAGCAGCCAAACAGCGGGGGGGCCCTACAATGAGCAGTTCTTC. Translation: CASSQTAGGPYNEQFF.

V gene TRBV12-5 combines with J gene TRBJ2-7; possible D gene TRBD2, 5 bases. The V and J ends lost 3 bases and 4 bases respectively, with 16 bases between them. There are 15 residues in the CDR3. The germline V gene has CDR1 LGHNT and CDR2 FRNRAP. The CDR3 bases are TGTGCTAGTGGTTTTTTGGGGTTCGGGGAGTACGAGCAGTACTTC. Translating gives CASGFLGFGEYEQYF.

The chain uses TRBV7-2 and TRBJ2-3, with 14 positions matching TRBD2. From germline, CDR1 is SGHTA and CDR2 FQGNSA. The CDR3 is 17 residues long. The V gene end was trimmed by 5 bases and the J gene end by 5 bases; junction bases not matched to a gene: 9. This CDR3 reads CASSTQTSGGAQDTQYF. In DNA form, the CDR3 reads TGTGCCAGCAGCACCCAGACTAGCGGGGGGGCCCAAGATACGCAGTATTTT.

The chain combines TRBV19 with TRBJ1-2, with TRBD1 as a possible D gene (5 bases). V lost 0 bases and J 6 bases, leaving 14 bases between the germline ends. Germline V gene data show CDR1 as LNHDA and CDR2 as SQIVND (reference sequence). The CDR3 runs 15 residues. The CDR3: CASSIEGSGPDGYTF. CDR3 bases: TGTGCCAGTAGTATAGAAGGATCAGGGCCAGATGGCTACACCTTC.

The rearrangement links TRBV4-2 to TRBJ1-2; maybe TRBD1 (6 bases). The CDR3 sequence is 15 residues long. Per germline, CDR1 LGHNA and CDR2 YNFKEQ. V lost 3 bases, J lost 5 bases, and 16 bases lay in between. The CDR3 loop reads CASSQGRGAGYGYTF. The CDR3, as DNA: TGTGCCAGCAGCCAGGGACGGGGGGCCGGGTATGGCTACACCTTC.

V usage is TRBV6-1 and J usage is TRBJ1-1; possible D gene TRBD1, 6 bases. The germline CDR1 and CDR2 sequences are MNHNS and SASEGT. The CDR3 contains 16 residues. Trimming cost V 2 bases and J 4 bases, with 17 bases left between them. The CDR3 DNA sequence: TGTGCCAGCAGTGAATTTGGGGTTCGAGGGGGCACTGAAGCTTTCTTT. This translates into CASSEFGVRGGTEAFF.

The chain employs TRBV19 and TRBJ2-5, with 13 positions matching TRBD2. Germline assignment: CDR1 LNHDA and CDR2 SQIVND (reference sequence). There are 15 residues in the CDR3. J was trimmed by 5 bases and V by 6 bases; bases with no gene match: 6. The chain's CDR3 is CASRGLAGEEETQYF. CDR3 nucleotide sequence: TGTGCCAGTAGAGGACTAGCGGGGGAGGAGGAGACCCAGTACTTC.